This TCR beta chain was captured in a study of T-cell reconstitution after alpha-beta-depleted transplantation in children. Unique molecular identifiers were incorporated during preparation of the TCRbeta library. Via MiXCR, TCRdb re-called the PCR reads, giving one row per CDR3 protein. This table has fewer than 400,000 distinct CDR3 sequences, about a fifth appearing once. This sequence was found in a human donor who donated a stem cell graft to a child with acute myeloid leukemia. This specimen consisted of PBMCs from the stem cell graft donor, obtained from the stem cell graft.

The CDR3 nucleotides read TGCGCCAGCAGCTACGGCGGCACAACTAATGAAAAACTGTTTTTT. Protein product: CASSYGGTTNEKLFF. This sequence joins TRBV5-1 and TRBJ1-4; no definite D call. The germline gives CDR1 SGHRS, CDR2 YFSETQ. The CDR3 runs to 15 residues. Trimming cost V 3 bases and J 0 bases, with 9 bases left between them.